This T cell receptor (beta chain) was captured in a study of shared clonotypes between healthy human individuals. V was clipped by 0 bases and J by 11 bases, with 11 bases between them. This CDR3 is 13 amino acids long. Germline V CDR1 and CDR2: KGHSH, LQKENI. The method was immunoSEQ multiplex PCR; TCRdb's version includes in-frame clones alone and lacks a portion of them. The repertoire has more than 200,000 clones, approximately 65% of them found once; the top ten carry around 10%. The clonotype comes from a man aged 25 to 40 in good health. J is TRBJ1-5 and V is TRBV18; D gene ambiguous. Sequenced material: memory CD4+ T cells sorted from blood. Subset: CD45RA-negative fraction. CDR3: CASSPPDGRTQHF. For the CDR3, the DNA is TGTGCCAGCTCACCACCGGACGGCCGCACCCAGCATTTT.